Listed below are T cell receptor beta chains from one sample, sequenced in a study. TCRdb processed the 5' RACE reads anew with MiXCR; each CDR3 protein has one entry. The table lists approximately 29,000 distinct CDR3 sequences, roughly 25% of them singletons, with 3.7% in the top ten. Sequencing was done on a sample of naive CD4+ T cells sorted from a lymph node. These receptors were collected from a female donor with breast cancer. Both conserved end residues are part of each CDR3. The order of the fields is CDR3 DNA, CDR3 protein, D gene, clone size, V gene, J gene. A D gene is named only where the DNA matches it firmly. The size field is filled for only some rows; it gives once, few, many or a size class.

cdr3_nt: TGTGCCAGCAGCCAACGACTAGTAGCAGATACGCAGTATTTT
cdr3_aa: CASSQRLVADTQYF
d_call: -
clone_size: -
v_call: TRBV3-1
j_call: TRBJ2-3

cdr3_nt: TGTGCCAGCAGGATCGGACAGGGCGGGCCGGTCTCCTTC
cdr3_aa: CASRIGQGGPVSF
d_call: TRBD1
clone_size: few
v_call: TRBV6-6
j_call: TRBJ1-2

cdr3_nt: TGTGCCAGCACCGGAGTCGAAGAGACCCAGTACTTC
cdr3_aa: CASTGVEETQYF
d_call: -
clone_size: -
v_call: TRBV6-2/TRBV6-3
j_call: TRBJ2-5

cdr3_nt: TGTGCCATCAGTGACGGAATCGGGGGGCTTGGCACAGATACGCAGTATTTT
cdr3_aa: CAISDGIGGLGTDTQYF
d_call: -
clone_size: -
v_call: TRBV10-3
j_call: TRBJ2-3

cdr3_nt: TGCAGCGTTGCCCTGGACAGCTTGAACACTGAAGCTTTCTTT
cdr3_aa: CSVALDSLNTEAFF
d_call: -
clone_size: -
v_call: TRBV29-1
j_call: TRBJ1-1

cdr3_nt: TGTGCCAGCACCCCCTACCAGACAGCACCCTACGAGCAGTACTTC
cdr3_aa: CASTPYQTAPYEQYF
d_call: -
clone_size: few
v_call: TRBV9
j_call: TRBJ2-7

cdr3_nt: TGTGCCAGCAGCCGGGAATTCCACAATGAGCAGTTCTTC
cdr3_aa: CASSREFHNEQFF
d_call: -
clone_size: few
v_call: TRBV28
j_call: TRBJ2-1

cdr3_nt: TGCGCCAGCAGCCATCGGACTAGCGGGAGGGCTGGCACAGATACGCAGTATTTT
cdr3_aa: CASSHRTSGRAGTDTQYF
d_call: TRBD2
clone_size: many
v_call: TRBV5-1
j_call: TRBJ2-3

cdr3_nt: TGCAGTGTTGGAGCTCAGGCGGGGGCAGATACGCAGTATTTT
cdr3_aa: CSVGAQAGADTQYF
d_call: TRBD2
clone_size: few
v_call: TRBV20-1
j_call: TRBJ2-3

cdr3_nt: TGCGCCAGCAGCTTCGAGGGGACCTACAATGAGCAGTTCTTC
cdr3_aa: CASSFEGTYNEQFF
d_call: -
clone_size: few
v_call: TRBV5-1
j_call: TRBJ2-1

cdr3_nt: TGTGCCACCTTCGGACAGGGGCGTAATGAGCAGTTCTTC
cdr3_aa: CATFGQGRNEQFF
d_call: TRBD1
clone_size: few
v_call: TRBV7-2
j_call: TRBJ2-1

cdr3_nt: TGCAGTGCTAGAGATCCGAGACTAGTCTTAAATACGCAGTATTTT
cdr3_aa: CSARDPRLVLNTQYF
d_call: -
clone_size: medium-sized
v_call: TRBV20-1
j_call: TRBJ2-3

cdr3_nt: TGTGCCAGCAGCCACGAAGACTACGAGCAGTACTTC
cdr3_aa: CASSHEDYEQYF
d_call: -
clone_size: -
v_call: TRBV7-8
j_call: TRBJ2-7

cdr3_nt: TGTGCCAGCAGTTACAGGGGCCCGAACCGGGACAGGGACTATGGCTACACCTTC
cdr3_aa: CASSYRGPNRDRDYGYTF
d_call: TRBD1
clone_size: -
v_call: TRBV6-5
j_call: TRBJ1-2

cdr3_nt: TGTGCCACCAGACAGGGGGAGCTGTTTTTT
cdr3_aa: CATRQGELFF
d_call: -
clone_size: few
v_call: TRBV24-1
j_call: TRBJ2-2

cdr3_nt: TGCGCCAGCAGCCGCGCGGCAGGACTGTACGAGCAGTACTTC
cdr3_aa: CASSRAAGLYEQYF
d_call: -
clone_size: medium-sized
v_call: TRBV4-1
j_call: TRBJ2-7

cdr3_nt: TGCGCCAGCAGCCCCAAGGGATCCTACGAGCAGTACTTC
cdr3_aa: CASSPKGSYEQYF
d_call: -
clone_size: many
v_call: TRBV4-1
j_call: TRBJ2-7

cdr3_nt: TGTGCCAGCAGTTCGGAGGGGGACAGCTCCTACGAGCAGTACTTC
cdr3_aa: CASSSEGDSSYEQYF
d_call: -
clone_size: -
v_call: TRBV12-3/TRBV12-4
j_call: TRBJ2-7

cdr3_nt: TGTGCCAGCAACCCAGGGCTCGGGGCTTTCTTT
cdr3_aa: CASNPGLGAFF
d_call: -
clone_size: -
v_call: TRBV28
j_call: TRBJ1-1

cdr3_nt: TGCGCCAGCAGCCAAGACGGGGGAGCTGGGACAGATACGCAGTATTTT
cdr3_aa: CASSQDGGAGTDTQYF
d_call: -
clone_size: -
v_call: TRBV4-1
j_call: TRBJ2-3

cdr3_nt: TGCAGTGCTAGAGCGACTAGCCTGATGGAGACCCAGTACTTC
cdr3_aa: CSARATSLMETQYF
d_call: TRBD2
clone_size: many
v_call: TRBV20-1
j_call: TRBJ2-5

cdr3_nt: TGTGCCACCAGACTTGGTAACTATGGCTACACCTTC
cdr3_aa: CATRLGNYGYTF
d_call: -
clone_size: few
v_call: TRBV28
j_call: TRBJ1-2

cdr3_nt: TGCAGTGCTAGACCCCCAGGGACGGTTTTTGGAAACACCATATATTTT
cdr3_aa: CSARPPGTVFGNTIYF
d_call: -
clone_size: few
v_call: TRBV20-1
j_call: TRBJ1-3

cdr3_nt: TGTGCCAGCAGCCAAGAACAGGGTTTGATGAACACTGAAGCTTTCTTT
cdr3_aa: CASSQEQGLMNTEAFF
d_call: -
clone_size: many
v_call: TRBV4-2
j_call: TRBJ1-1

cdr3_nt: TGCGCCAGCAGCCAAGATCCGGGAGTGGGCTACAATGAGCAGTTCTTC
cdr3_aa: CASSQDPGVGYNEQFF
d_call: -
clone_size: few
v_call: TRBV4-1
j_call: TRBJ2-1

cdr3_nt: TGCAGTGCTCAGGGACCCAAAAGTTACAATGAGCAGTTCTTC
cdr3_aa: CSAQGPKSYNEQFF
d_call: -
clone_size: many
v_call: TRBV20-1
j_call: TRBJ2-1

cdr3_nt: TGCGCCAGCAGTGTGAGCGGGACCTTTTCGGGTTCACCCCTCCACTTT
cdr3_aa: CASSVSGTFSGSPLHF
d_call: -
clone_size: -
v_call: TRBV10-2
j_call: TRBJ1-6

cdr3_nt: TGCGCCAGCAGCGAGTTGGGTGAAAAACTGTTTTTT
cdr3_aa: CASSELGEKLFF
d_call: -
clone_size: -
v_call: TRBV5-1
j_call: TRBJ1-4

cdr3_nt: TGTGCCAGTAGTAGTATGGCTCATCAGCCCCAGCATTTT
cdr3_aa: CASSSMAHQPQHF
d_call: -
clone_size: -
v_call: TRBV19
j_call: TRBJ1-5

cdr3_nt: TGTGCCAGCAGTGAAGTAGTCGACAGGAAGAGGGAAAAACTGTTTTTT
cdr3_aa: CASSEVVDRKREKLFF
d_call: -
clone_size: few
v_call: TRBV6-1
j_call: TRBJ1-4

cdr3_nt: TGTGCCAGCAGCGTAGGGGCGGAAAGCTCAAACGCTGAAGCTTTCTTT
cdr3_aa: CASSVGAESSNAEAFF
d_call: -
clone_size: -
v_call: TRBV9
j_call: TRBJ1-1

cdr3_nt: TGTGCCAGCAGCGACCACGGGACAGGGTGGCCTGATTTAGGTGGCGAGCAGTACTTC
cdr3_aa: CASSDHGTGWPDLGGEQYF
d_call: TRBD1
clone_size: -
v_call: TRBV12-3/TRBV12-4
j_call: TRBJ2-7